This record concerns one T cell receptor (beta chain) sequence. Its antigen remains unknown. This specimen comes from a study of T cell responses to AZD1222 COVID-19 vaccine. Timing groups of about 4 and about 12 weeks for second doses were pooled. General observations from the study: At study baseline, merely five or six AZD1222 recipients were seropositive. Only after the peak T cell response were repertoires sampled. White British donors predominated, females outnumbered males, and clonal diversity was possibly underestimated.

Here immunoSEQ multiplex PCR was the method, and the copy in TCRdb shows in-frame clones only, minus some. The sample consists of about 86,000 clones, almost 90% of them appearing once. Germline V gene data show CDR1 as LGHDT and CDR2 as YNNKEL (reference sequence). Trimming at V came to 2 bases and at J to 8 bases, leaving 3 bases not matched to a gene. There are 13 residues in the CDR3. This clonotype was obtained from an adult who received the AZD1222 COVID-19 vaccine. The V gene is TRBV3-1 (or the pseudogene TRBV3-2), the J gene TRBJ2-1; TRBD1 aligns across 7 bases. Sequencing used peripheral blood, obtained 28 days after the second AZD1222 dose. The CDR3 protein is CASSQNRGYEQFF. CDR3 DNA: TGTGCCAGCAGCCAAAACAGGGGCTATGAGCAGTTCTTC.